The clone carrying this TCR beta chain was observed a few times. Germline V gene sequence: CDR1 SGHRS, CDR2 YFSETQ. This CDR3 has 19 amino acids. V was clipped by 5 bases and J by 3 bases, with 27 bases between them. This record comes from a study of human T cells and chemical hapten exposure. As to time point: patch test 2, 6 weeks after DPC sensitization. As to treatment: therapeutic diphenylcyclopropenone sensitization with weekly scalp DPC. Every donor had alopecia and was 18 to 70 years old; all were suitable for DPC. TCRdb called the RACE reads again in MiXCR, with one record for every CDR3 protein. The sample records around 99,000 distinct CDR3 sequences, around 10% being singletons.

The receptor was isolated from a man between 40 and 49 years old with alopecia areata. Some clones in this sample may be carry-over from other donors' samples. The specimen comprised whole blood, sampled in connection with sensitization to the hapten diphenylcyclopropenone (DPC). This sequence joins TRBV5-1 and TRBJ1-5, with D possibly TRBD1 on 6 matching bases. The CDR3 region is CASRSDVPGHSINNQPQHF. The CDR3 DNA is TGCGCCAGCAGGTCCGACGTACCGGGACACTCAATTAACAATCAGCCCCAGCATTTT.